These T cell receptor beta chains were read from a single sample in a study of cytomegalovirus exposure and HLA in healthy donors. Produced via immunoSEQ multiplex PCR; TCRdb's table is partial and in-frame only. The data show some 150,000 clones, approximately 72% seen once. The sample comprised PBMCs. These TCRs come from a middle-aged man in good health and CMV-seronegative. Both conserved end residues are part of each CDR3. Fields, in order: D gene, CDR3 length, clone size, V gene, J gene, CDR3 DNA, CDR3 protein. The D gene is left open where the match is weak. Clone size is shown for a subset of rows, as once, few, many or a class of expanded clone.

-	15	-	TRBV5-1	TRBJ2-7	TGCGCCAGCAGCTTGGTTGGTGGGAGCACCTACGAGCAGTACTTC	CASSLVGGSTYEQYF
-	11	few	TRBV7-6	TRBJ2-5	TGTGCCAGCAGCTTCGGGAGGACCCAGTACTTC	CASSFGRTQYF
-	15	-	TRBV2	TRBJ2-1	TGTGCCAGGGGTTTAGGGGGGGGCTCGAACAATGAGCAGTTCTTC	CARGLGGGSNNEQFF
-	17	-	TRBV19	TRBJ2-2	TGTGCCAGTAGTATGAGGCCGCCGCAGTGGGACACCGGGGAGCTGTTTTTT	CASSMRPPQWDTGELFF
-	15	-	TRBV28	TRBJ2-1	TGTGCCAGCAGTAGCGGGCTCAGCTCCTACAATGAGCAGTTCTTC	CASSSGLSSYNEQFF
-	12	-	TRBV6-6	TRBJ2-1	TGTGCCAGCAGTCGTTCGGACTACGAGCAGTTCTTC	CASSRSDYEQFF
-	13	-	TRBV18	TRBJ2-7	TGTGCCAGCTCACCACCGGGAGGCGGTGAGCAGTACTTC	CASSPPGGGEQYF
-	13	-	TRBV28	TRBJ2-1	TGTGCCAGCACCCTCCTCGACAAAACTGAGCAGTTCTTC	CASTLLDKTEQFF
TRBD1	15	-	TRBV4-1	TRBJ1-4	TGCGCCAGCAGCGAGCCGGGACAGGGGGTTGAAAAACTGTTTTTT	CASSEPGQGVEKLFF
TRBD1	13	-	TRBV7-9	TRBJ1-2	TGTGCCAGCAGCGGACAGGGCGGGTATGGCTACACCTTC	CASSGQGGYGYTF
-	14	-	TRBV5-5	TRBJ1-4	TGTGCCAGCAGCTTCTCCAGGGGAAATGAAAAACTGTTTTTT	CASSFSRGNEKLFF
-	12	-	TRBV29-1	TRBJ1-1	TGCAGCGTGAAAGGACATAAGACTGAAGCTTTCTTT	CSVKGHKTEAFF
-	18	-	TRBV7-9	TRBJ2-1	TGTGCCAGCAGCTTAGATTGGACTCCGGCTAGGACCTACAATGAGCAGTTCTTC	CASSLDWTPARTYNEQFF
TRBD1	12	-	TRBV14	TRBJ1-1	TGTGCCAGCAGCCAAGAACAGGGGCGAGCTTTCTTT	CASSQEQGRAFF
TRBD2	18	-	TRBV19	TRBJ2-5	TGTGCCAGTAGTTACGGCACTAGCGGAGATTTAATCCAAGAGACCCAGTACTTC	CASSYGTSGDLIQETQYF
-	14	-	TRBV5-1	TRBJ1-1	TGCGCCAGCAGCCAACAGGGCATGAACACTGAAGCTTTCTTT	CASSQQGMNTEAFF
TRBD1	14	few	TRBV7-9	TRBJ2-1	TGTGCCAGCAGCTGGGGACAGGTGTACAATGAGCAGTTCTTC	CASSWGQVYNEQFF
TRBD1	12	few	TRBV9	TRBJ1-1	TGTGCCAGCAGCGTCTCGGGACAGGAAGCTTTCTTT	CASSVSGQEAFF
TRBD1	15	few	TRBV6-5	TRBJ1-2	TGTGCCAGCAGTTACTCGGGACAGACCAGCTATGGCTACACCTTC	CASSYSGQTSYGYTF
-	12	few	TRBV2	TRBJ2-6	TGTGCCGGAACAGGTGGGGCCAACGTCCTGACTTTC	CAGTGGANVLTF
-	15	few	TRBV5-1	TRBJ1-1	TGCGCCAGCAGCTTGGGACGGGGAGGTCGGACTGAAGCTTTCTTT	CASSLGRGGRTEAFF
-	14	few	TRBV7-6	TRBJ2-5	TGTGCCAGCAGCTTAACGGGCAGGGGAGAGACCCAGTACTTC	CASSLTGRGETQYF
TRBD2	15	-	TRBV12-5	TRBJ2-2	TGTGCTAGTGGTTTGTCTCCGGGGGGGATCGGGGAGCTGTTTTTT	CASGLSPGGIGELFF
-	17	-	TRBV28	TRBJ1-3	TGTGCCAGCAGTCCTGCCTTTGGGCGCGTGTCTGGAAACACCATATATTTT	CASSPAFGRVSGNTIYF
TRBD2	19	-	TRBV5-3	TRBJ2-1	TGTGCCAGAAGCTGGAGCGAGACTAGCGGGAGGGAGCTCGACAATGAGCAGTTCTTC	CARSWSETSGRELDNEQFF
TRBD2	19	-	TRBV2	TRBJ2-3	TGTGCCAGCAGTGCCCCGATGGGACTAGCGGGGGGGTGGTCTGATACGCAGTATTTT	CASSAPMGLAGGWSDTQYF
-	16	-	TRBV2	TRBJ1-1	TGTGCCAGCAAGCGGCGGGGGGGCGCGGGGAACACTGAAGCTTTCTTT	CASKRRGGAGNTEAFF
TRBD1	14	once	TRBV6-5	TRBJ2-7	TGTGCCAGCAGAGAGGACAGGGCCACCTACGAGCAGTACTTC	CASREDRATYEQYF
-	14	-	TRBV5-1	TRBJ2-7	TGCGCCAGCAGCTTGGACGGGAGCTCCTACGAGCAGTACTTC	CASSLDGSSYEQYF
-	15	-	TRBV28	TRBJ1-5	TGTGCCAGCAGTTTATTAGGGGCCAGGGATCAGCCCCAGCATTTT	CASSLLGARDQPQHF
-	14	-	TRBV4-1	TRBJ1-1	TGCGCCAGCAGGGACACTTTCATGAACACTGAAGCTTTCTTT	CASRDTFMNTEAFF
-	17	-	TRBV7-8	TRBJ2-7	TGTGCCAGCAGCTTAAGTAGGGCAGGGTGGTCGGGCTACGAGCAGTACTTC	CASSLSRAGWSGYEQYF
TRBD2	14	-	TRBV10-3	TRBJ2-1	TGTGGGAAACTAGCGGGGGTCTATTACAATGAGCAGTTCTTC	CGKLAGVYYNEQFF
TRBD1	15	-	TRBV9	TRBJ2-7	TGTGCCAGCAGCCGTGGGGCAGGGGGCACGTACGAGCAGTACTTC	CASSRGAGGTYEQYF
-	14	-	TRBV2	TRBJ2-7	TGTGCCAGCGGAAGACGGGGGTCCTCCTACGAGCAGTACTTC	CASGRRGSSYEQYF
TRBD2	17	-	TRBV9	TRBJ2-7	TGTGCCAGCAGCGTAGGGGGGATAGCGGGGGGCTCGTACGAGCAGTACTTC	CASSVGGIAGGSYEQYF
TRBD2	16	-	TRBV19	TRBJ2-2	TGTGCCAGTAAGGGACTAGTGGGCTTTGGTCCCGGGGAGCTGTTTTTT	CASKGLVGFGPGELFF
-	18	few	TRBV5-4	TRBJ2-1	TGTGCCAGCAGGCTTAGGCCCTTGGGGCAGGGCTCCGTCAATGAGCAGTTCTTC	CASRLRPLGQGSVNEQFF
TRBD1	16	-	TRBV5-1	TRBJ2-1	TGCGCCAGCAGCTTGGAGGGCAGGGGGCAGGCCAATGAGCAGTTCTTC	CASSLEGRGQANEQFF
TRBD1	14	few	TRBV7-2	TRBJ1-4	TGTGCCAGCAGCGATAGGGGGCCGGGTGAAAAACTGTTTTTT	CASSDRGPGEKLFF
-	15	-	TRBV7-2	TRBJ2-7	TGTGCCAGCAGCCTAAGTTTTTGGGCTGACTACAAGCAGTACTTC	CASSLSFWADYKQYF
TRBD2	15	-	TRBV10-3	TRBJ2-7	TGTGCCATCAGTGAGTCAGGGACTAGCCCCTACGAGCAGTACTTC	CAISESGTSPYEQYF
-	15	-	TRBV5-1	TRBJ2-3	TGCGCCAGCAGCCCTGGCCGGGGTCCCACAGATACGCAGTATTTT	CASSPGRGPTDTQYF
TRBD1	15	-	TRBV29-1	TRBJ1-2	TGCAGCGTTGAAGATAGGGGCAGGGGGTCGCAAGGCTACACCTTC	CSVEDRGRGSQGYTF
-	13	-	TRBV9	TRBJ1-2	TGTGCCAGCAGCCCCCTCGGGGGAAGGGGCTACACCTTC	CASSPLGGRGYTF